The next 15 T cell receptor beta chains were all read from a single sample in a study of glioma-infiltrating T cells. Using RNA template, CDR3s of TCR alpha and beta were amplified with iRepertoire arm-PCR. TCRdb reanalysed the multiplex PCR reads using MiXCR and keeps one entry per CDR3 protein. The sample lists 300,000 to 450,000 distinct CDR3 sequences, approximately 42% occurring once. Material for sequencing was glioma tissue, nonneoplastic brain tissue, or PBMCs (not recorded which). These receptors were obtained from a human donor with low-grade glioma or glioblastoma, undergoing nonglioma brain surgery, or in good health (not recorded which).

The chain uses TRBV5-1 and TRBJ2-7, with D perhaps assigned TRBD1 or TRBD2 (5 bases each). V dropped 0 bases and J dropped 5 bases, with 12 bases sitting between them. Germline values: CDR1 SGHRS, CDR2 YFSETQ. The CDR3 runs to 14 residues. The CDR3 DNA is TGCGCCAGCAGCTTGGAACAGGTCGGGGACGAGCAGTACTTC. Translating gives CASSLEQVGDEQYF.

The rearrangement links TRBV20-1 to TRBJ2-3; D not certain. With 0 bases removed from V and 5 bases from J, the gap between germline ends came to 9 bases. Germline-derived CDR1 and CDR2 are DFQATT and SNEGSKA (reference sequence). The CDR3 has 13 residues. The CDR3 DNA sequence: TGCAGTGCTAGAGAGGGTGGCAGAGATACGCAGTATTTT. This encodes CSAREGGRDTQYF.

This clonotype was detected many times. The chain carries TRBV6-2 or TRBV6-3 and TRBJ2-2; 10 nucleotides match TRBD2. CDR1 and CDR2 (germline): MNHEY, SVGEGT. The CDR3 is 16 amino acids. V lost 7 bases to trimming and J lost 6 bases; unmatched junction nucleotides: 11. The CDR3 nucleotides are TGTGCCAGCACCCCTCTTAGCGGGAGGTTGGCCGGGGAGCTGTTTTTT. It translates to CASTPLSGRLAGELFF.

Note on this clonotype: Since a much larger clone is just one base distant, this may be a read error. This chain uses TRBV27 with TRBJ2-3, with D possibly being TRBD1 (6 bases). The CDR3 loop spans 13 amino acids. The V end lost 3 bases, the J end lost 7 bases, and 11 bases lay between the germline ends. Germline V gene data show CDR1 as MNHEY and CDR2 as SMNVEV (reference sequence). In nucleotides, the CDR3 is TGTGCCAGCAGTTTTTGGGGGACAAATACGCAGTATTTT. As protein: CASSFWGTNTQYF.

The chain employs TRBV12-3 or TRBV12-4 and TRBJ1-1; TRBD1 aligns across 8 bases. V was pared by 5 bases and J by 0 bases, with 11 bases of the junction left unmatched. There are 17 residues in the CDR3. This CDR3 reads CASSPGQGVVVNTEAFF. For the CDR3, the DNA is TGTGCCAGCAGTCCCGGACAGGGTGTAGTGGTGAACACTGAAGCTTTCTTT.

This clonotype was seen just once. The rearrangement joins TRBV18 to TRBJ1-1, with a possible D match to TRBD1 (6 bases). The CDR3 covers 14 residues. Germline assignment: CDR1 KGHSH and CDR2 LQKENI. V was clipped by 6 bases and J by 3 bases, with 14 bases between them. The CDR3 DNA is TGTGCCAGCTCCCAACGGACAGAGTACACTGAAGCTTTCTTT. It yields the protein CASSQRTEYTEAFF.

The chain combines TRBV20-1 with TRBJ2-3, with D perhaps TRBD2 (6 bases). The germline gives CDR1 DFQATT, CDR2 SNEGSKA (reference sequence). This CDR3 comprises 15 residues. V lost 6 bases and J 2 bases, leaving 18 bases between the germline ends. This chain's CDR3 is CSADWGGASTDTQYF. The CDR3 nucleotides read TGCAGTGCCGACTGGGGCGGGGCTTCCACAGATACGCAGTATTTT.

This clonotype has just a few counts. The chain employs TRBV7-2 and TRBJ1-3, with D maybe TRBD1 (6 bases). Trimming removed 0 bases at V and 2 bases at J, with 8 bases between. The CDR3 has 15 amino acids. Per the germline V gene, CDR1 is SGHTA and CDR2 is FQGNSA. In nucleotides, the CDR3 is TGTGCCAGCAGCTTAGCGACAGGCCCTGGAAACACCATATATTTT. Translated, it gives CASSLATGPGNTIYF.

At least ten counts were recorded for this clonotype. This rearrangement joins TRBV28 to TRBJ1-1, with TRBD1 matching over 7 bases. Germline trimming cut 5 bases from V and 3 bases from J; bases unmatched to any gene: 12. The CDR3 has 16 amino acids. CDR1 MDHEN and CDR2 SYDVKM come from the germline V gene. CDR3 coding DNA: TGTGCCAGCAGTAGACCGAGGGGGCGGTCGGACACTGAAGCTTTCTTT. Protein product: CASSRPRGRSDTEAFF.

Concerning this clonotype: It may be a read error: a sequence one base away is much more abundant. The V call is TRBV6-2 or TRBV6-3, the J call TRBJ2-1; D unresolved. Germline CDR1 is MNHEY and CDR2 is SVGEGT. The V end lost 7 bases, the J end lost 1 base, and 5 bases lay between the germline ends. CDR3 length equals 12 residues. The CDR3 is CASNTSYNEQFF. CDR3 sequence (DNA): TGTGCCAGCAATACATCCTACAATGAGCAGTTCTTC.

The sample holds a few counts of this clonotype. The J gene is TRBJ2-7, the V gene TRBV7-2; 12 bases agree with TRBD2. The CDR3 is made up of 16 amino acids. The germline V gene has CDR1 SGHTA and CDR2 FQGNSA. The ends lost 5 bases at V and 4 bases at J; junction bases unmatched: 9. CDR3 nucleotides: TGTGCCAGCAGCCCCCTAGCGGGAGGGATTGAATACGAGCAGTACTTC. It codes for CASSPLAGGIEYEQYF.

This clonotype came up a few times. A read error may explain this, as a much larger clone is one base away. The rearrangement uses TRBV6-1 and TRBJ2-7; TRBD2 agrees at 11 bases. The CDR3 is 15 residues long. CDR1 MNHNS and CDR2 SASEGT come from the germline V gene. The J segment lost 7 bases and the V segment lost 5 bases, leaving 10 bases of the junction unmatched. CDR3 DNA sequence: TGTGCCAGCAGTCAACTAGCGGGGGCATACAATGAGCAGTACTTC. Translating it yields CASSQLAGAYNEQYF.

A few counts support this clonotype. This chain joins TRBV2 and TRBJ1-6; D may be TRBD1 (6 bases). Deletions cut 6 bases from V and 9 bases from J, with 18 bases between. CDR3 size: 15 residues. Germline assignment: CDR1 SNHLY and CDR2 FYNNEI. CDR3 amino acids: CASSAAQGRGSPLHF. Here the CDR3 DNA reads TGTGCCAGCAGCGCAGCCCAGGGGAGAGGTTCACCCCTCCACTTT.

This clonotype was detected ten times or more. V gene TRBV27 combines with J gene TRBJ2-7; TRBD1 might be the D (7 bases). CDR1 MNHEY and CDR2 SMNVEV come from the germline V gene (reference sequence). The CDR3 loop spans 13 amino acids. The V and J ends lost 10 bases and 0 bases respectively, with 13 bases between them. CDR3 amino acids: CATGGQPSYEQYF. DNA of the CDR3: TGTGCCACCGGGGGACAGCCCTCCTACGAGCAGTACTTC.

This chain links TRBV19 with TRBJ1-2; D may be TRBD1 (6 bases). Trimming shortened V by 8 bases and J by 5 bases, and 21 bases separated the two germline ends. This CDR3 spans 15 amino acids. In germline, CDR1 is LNHDA, CDR2 SQIVND (reference sequence). This chain's CDR3 is CASRRDNNPVYGYTF. Written as DNA, the CDR3 is TGTGCCAGTCGAAGGGACAACAACCCTGTTTATGGCTACACCTTC.